This TCR beta chain was documented in a study of read filtering for tumor transcriptome and immune sequencing. Overall study: The cohort had roughly 17 men and around 15 women aged about 45 to 80, mean about 68 years.

From 300 to 400 ng of RNA, a library with molecular barcoded alpha/delta and beta/gamma adaptors was made. A single record per CDR3 protein comes from TCRdb applying MiXCR to the reads. In the table there are about 28,000 distinct CDR3 sequences, about 15% of which are singletons. Germline CDR1 reads SGHTA; CDR2 reads FQGNSA. This CDR3 is built from 14 residues. V lost 5 bases and J lost 2, with 11 bases in between. In its sample, this clonotype was seen many times. This TCR came from a donor aged 40 or older with multiple myeloma. The specimen sequenced was a population of CD138-negative cells sorted from bone marrow. The rearrangement joins TRBV7-2 to TRBJ2-3; D gene unclear. The CDR3 sequence: CASSADRITDTQYF. CDR3 DNA: TGTGCCAGCAGCGCCGACCGGATCACAGATACGCAGTATTTT.